This T cell receptor beta chain emerged from a study of T-cell reconstitution after alpha-beta-depleted transplantation in children. Germline lookup yields CDR1 MNHEY and CDR2 SVGEGT. The CDR3 contains 12 residues. V was cut by 7 bases and J by 3 bases, with 9 bases left in between. TCRbeta library preparation incorporated unique molecular identifiers. TCRdb used MiXCR to reprocess the PCR reads, holding one entry per CDR3 protein. The sample includes about 230,000 distinct CDR3 sequences, approximately 10% of them seen just once. This clonotype was counted ten times or more. The chain joins TRBV6-2 or TRBV6-3 to TRBJ1-1, with no clear D. This TCR came from a human donor who donated a stem cell graft to a child with acute lymphoblastic leukemia. This specimen consisted of PBMCs from the stem cell graft donor, obtained from the stem cell graft. CDR3 nucleotide sequence: TGTGCCAGCACAAATGGGGACACTGAAGCTTTCTTT. Protein product: CASTNGDTEAFF.